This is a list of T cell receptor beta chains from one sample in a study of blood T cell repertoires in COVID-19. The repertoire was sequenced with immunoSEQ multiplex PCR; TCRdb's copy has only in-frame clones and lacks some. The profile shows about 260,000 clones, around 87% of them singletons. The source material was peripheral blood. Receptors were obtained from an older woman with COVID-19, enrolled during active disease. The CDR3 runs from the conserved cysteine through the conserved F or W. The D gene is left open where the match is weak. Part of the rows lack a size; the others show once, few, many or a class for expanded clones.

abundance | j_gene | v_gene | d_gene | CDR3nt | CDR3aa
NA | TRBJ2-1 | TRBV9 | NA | TGTGCCAGCAGCCCCCAGGTTAGCTCCTACAATGAGCAGTTCTTC | CASSPQVSSYNEQFF
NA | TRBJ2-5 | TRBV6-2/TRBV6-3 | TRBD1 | TGTGCCAGCAGTTACTCTTATCCGCTGGACAGGGCCCGAGAGACCCAGTACTTC | CASSYSYPLDRARETQYF
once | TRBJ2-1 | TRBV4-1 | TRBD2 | TGCGCCAGCAGCCAAGGAAGCGGTAGCGGGAGGGCCAATGAGCAGTTCTTC | CASSQGSGSGRANEQFF
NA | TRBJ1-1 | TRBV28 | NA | TGTGCCAGCAGTCCGTGGGACCGGGGACTAGCGGGAACTGAAGCTTTCTTT | CASSPWDRGLAGTEAFF
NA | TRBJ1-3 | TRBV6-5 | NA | TGTGCCAGCAGTTATTCCCCCCACTCTGGAAACACCATATATTTT | CASSYSPHSGNTIYF
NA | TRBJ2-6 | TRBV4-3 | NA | TGCGCCAGCAGCCTACTTTCTTCTGGGGCCAACGTCCTGACTTTC | CASSLLSSGANVLTF
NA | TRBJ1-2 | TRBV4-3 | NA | TGCGCCAGCAGCCAAGATCTTCTTACAGGGAATAATGGCTACACCTTC | CASSQDLLTGNNGYTF
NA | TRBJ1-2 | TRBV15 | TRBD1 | TGTGCCACCAGCCCCGGGGGGGGACAGGGGGCGTTGGGCTACACCTTC | CATSPGGGQGALGYTF
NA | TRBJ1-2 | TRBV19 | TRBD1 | TGTGCCAGTAGCATCCGGAGGACAGGGGGTAACTATGGCTACACCTTC | CASSIRRTGGNYGYTF
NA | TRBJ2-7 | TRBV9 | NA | TGTGCCAGCAGCGTAGGGGGACAAGCGACTTACGAGCAGTACTTC | CASSVGGQATYEQYF
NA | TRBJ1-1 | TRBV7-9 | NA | TGTGCCAGCAGCCCTGTCTCGGGTGGCACTGAAGCTTTCTTT | CASSPVSGGTEAFF
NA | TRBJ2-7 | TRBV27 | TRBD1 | TGTGCCAGCAGCCAAAGACAGGGAGACTACGAGCAGTACTTC | CASSQRQGDYEQYF
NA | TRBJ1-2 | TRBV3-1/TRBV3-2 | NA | TGTGCCAGCAGCCAAGATCTGTCTAACTATGGCTACACCTTC | CASSQDLSNYGYTF
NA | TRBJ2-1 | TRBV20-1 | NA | TGCAGTGCTAGTTCGGATAGCGGACCCTCCTACAATGAGCAGTTCTTC | CSASSDSGPSYNEQFF
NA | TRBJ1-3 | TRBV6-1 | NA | TGTGCCAGCAGTGAAAGCTTAACAGGGTGGCGGGGAAACACCATATATTTT | CASSESLTGWRGNTIYF
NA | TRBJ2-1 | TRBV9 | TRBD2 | TGTGCCAGCAGCGCCAGAAGCGGGAGGGCTTACAATGAGCAGTTCTTC | CASSARSGRAYNEQFF
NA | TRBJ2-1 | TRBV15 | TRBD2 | TGTGCCACCAGGCGGGAGATTGGTGAGCAGTTCTTC | CATRREIGEQFF
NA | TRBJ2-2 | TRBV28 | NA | TGTGCCAGCAGACCGGCGGGCACCGGGGAGCTGTTTTTT | CASRPAGTGELFF
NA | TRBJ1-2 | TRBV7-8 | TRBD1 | TGTGCCAGCAGCGAGACCCCGGGACAGGAGAACTATGGCTACACCTTC | CASSETPGQENYGYTF
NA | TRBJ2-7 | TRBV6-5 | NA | TGTGCCAGCAGTTACCTAGCAGACTCCTACGAGCAGTACTTC | CASSYLADSYEQYF
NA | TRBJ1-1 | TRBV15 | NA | TGTGCCACCAGCAGAGAGGGGGGGAACACTGAAGCTTTCTTT | CATSREGGNTEAFF
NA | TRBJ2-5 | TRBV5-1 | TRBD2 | TGCGCCAGCAGCTTGGATGGGGGGGTAACGACCCAGTACTTC | CASSLDGGVTTQYF